This T cell receptor (beta chain) appears in the sequencing data of a study of T cells in women clearing cervical HPV infection. The study, taken as a whole, reports: Controls had more TRBV6-7 (approximately 0.16%) than cases (around 0.11%). CIN3+ cases had significantly higher TCR richness than controls; evenness did not differ.

Notes on this clone: Its antigen remains unknown. The read is 3 residues too short to cover the CDR3 end, so that end is filled in from the germline J gene.

Germline V lookup: CDR1 KGHSH, CDR2 LQKENI. The CDR3 is made up of 14 amino acids. Assay: immunoSEQ multiplex PCR; the TCRdb copy retains only in-frame clones and omits some. The sample holds over 30,000 clones. The chain recombines TRBV18 with TRBJ1-2; 8 bases match TRBD1. Sequenced input: blood buffy coat. The source is a woman aged 18 to 75 with a cervical HPV16 infection that either progressed to CIN3+ or cleared (not recorded which). CDR3 amino acids: CASSRTGTPYDYTF. The sequenced part of the CDR3 DNA is TGTGCCAGCTCCCGGACAGGGACCCCCTACGAC. Complete variable domain (other parts from reference TRBV18 and TRBJ1-2): NAGVMQNPRHLVRRRGQEARLRCSPMKGHSHVYWYRQLPEEGLKFMVYLQKENIIDESGMPKERFSAEFPKEGPSILRIQQVVRGDSAAYFCASSRTGTPYDYTFGSGTRLTVV.